One sample yielded the 13 T cell receptor beta chains listed below, sequenced in a study of CD8 T cells in Susac syndrome (dated by TCRdb to the late 2010s). The library came from the immunoSEQ multiplex PCR assay. RNA was extracted with the RNeasy kit and 0.5 to 1 ug was reverse transcribed using random hexamers. The public sequencing data were trimmed at Q25 with fastp and processed into clonotypes with MiXCR by TCRdb, which kept only in-frame beta chains. Rows merge per CDR3 protein into single entries with the most common DNA and genes. The sample has 90,000 or so distinct CDR3 sequences on record, 85% to 95% of them singletons. Of the sample, 0.3% to 0.4% is held by the ten largest clones. What was sequenced was CD8+ T cells from PBMCs. Every receptor here comes from a human donor in good health.

The rearrangement links TRBV12-3 or TRBV12-4 to TRBJ2-2; D may match TRBD1 or TRBD2 (5 bases each). V lost 1 base, J lost 7 bases, and 16 bases lay in between. This CDR3 region has 16 residues. CDR3 sequence reads: CASSLGGFMLSGELFF. CDR3 nucleotides: TGTGCCAGCAGTTTAGGGGGGTTCATGTTAAGCGGGGAGCTGTTTTTT.

V is TRBV29-1 and J is TRBJ1-1; unclear D gene. Looked up from germline, CDR1 is SQVTM and CDR2 is ANQGSEA. CDR3 length: 11 amino acids. V lost 3 bases to trimming and J lost 8 bases, with 10 bases between them. CDR3 in DNA: TGCAGCGTTGATTTATGGAGAGAAGCTTTCTTT. Encoded protein: CSVDLWREAFF.

The chain recombines TRBV11-2 with TRBJ2-7; no definite D call. V was cut by 5 bases and J by 5 bases, with 10 bases left in between. In germline, CDR1 is SGHAT, CDR2 FQNNGV. There are 12 residues in the CDR3. The DNA of the CDR3 is TGTGCCAGCAGCCCCGATACTAACGAGCAGTACTTC. Translation: CASSPDTNEQYF.

This clonotype was observed a few times. The CDR3 DNA reads TGTGCCAGCAGCACAGGTAGCAATCAGCCCCAGCATTTT. Its protein is CASSTGSNQPQHF. The V and J genes are TRBV6-4 and TRBJ1-5; weak D call: TRBD1 (5 bases). The V gene lost 6 bases and the J gene lost 0 bases, with 6 bases spanning the gap. This CDR3 contains 13 residues. Per the germline V gene, CDR1 is MRHNA and CDR2 is SNTAGT.

The V gene is TRBV7-9, the J gene TRBJ2-7; 8 positions match TRBD2. The CDR3 has 13 residues. Germline V gene sequence: CDR1 SEHNR, CDR2 FQNEAQ (reference sequence). The V gene end was trimmed by 3 bases and the J gene end by 4 bases; junction bases not matched to a gene: 2. The CDR3 bases are TGTGCCAGCAGCTTTAGCGGGGCATACGAGCAGTACTTC. It is translated as CASSFSGAYEQYF.

On this clonotype itself: The junction departs from germline at one end; a sequencing error may be responsible. The V and J genes are TRBV29-1 and TRBJ2-6; TRBD2 agrees at 7 bases. CDR1 is SQVTM and CDR2 is ANQGSEA in the germline V gene. CDR3 length: 11 residues. For the CDR3, the DNA is TGCAGCGTTGGCGGGGGCAACGTCCTGACTTTC. Protein sequence: CSVGGGNVLTF.

The rearrangement joins TRBV10-3 to TRBJ2-1; 10 bases map to TRBD2. The CDR3 consists of 16 residues. The V gene end was trimmed by 2 bases and the J gene end by 7 bases; junction bases not matched to a gene: 8. The germline V gene encodes CDR1 ENHRY and CDR2 SYGVKD. In DNA, the CDR3 is TGTGCCATCAGTGAGAAGAGCGGGGGGGCTAGAAATGAGCAGTTCTTC. Residues: CAISEKSGGARNEQFF.

V usage is TRBV15 and J usage is TRBJ2-3; 10 nucleotides agree with TRBD2. J gave up 3 bases and V 0 bases, and 6 bases lay outside the gene matches. The length of the CDR3 is 17 residues. CDR1 and CDR2 (germline): LNHNV, YYDKDF (reference sequence). CDR3 sequence reads: CATSRDRAGGPTDTQYF. Written as DNA, the CDR3 is TGTGCCACCAGCAGAGATAGAGCGGGGGGGCCGACAGATACGCAGTATTTT.

The chain couples TRBV11-2 to TRBJ1-1; D remains unclear. The V gene's germline CDR1 is SGHAT and CDR2 FQNNGV. V lost 8 bases and J lost 3, with 10 bases in between. CDR3 length equals 12 residues. The CDR3 sequence: CASGLTHTEAFF. CDR3 nucleotides: TGTGCCAGCGGGCTTACTCACACTGAAGCTTTCTTT.

The rearrangement uses TRBV29-1 and TRBJ2-1; D is unclear. This CDR3 has 14 residues. CDR1 and CDR2 from the germline V gene are SQVTM and ANQGSEA. Trimming removed 3 bases from V and 10 bases from J, with 19 bases in between. The CDR3, as DNA: TGCAGCGTTGAGTTTATATTACGGGCCGCGGAGCAGTTCTTC. This codes for CSVEFILRAAEQFF.

The chain has TRBV2 and TRBJ2-7; 8 bases are shared with TRBD1. With V trimmed by 7 bases and J by 2 bases, 10 bases remained unmatched. Germline V gene data show CDR1 as SNHLY and CDR2 as FYNNEI. The CDR3 is made up of 15 amino acids. CDR3 sequence reads: CASTYPDRATYEQYF. As DNA, the CDR3 is TGTGCCAGCACCTACCCGGACAGGGCGACCTACGAGCAGTACTTC.

V is TRBV5-1 and J is TRBJ2-1; 12 positions match TRBD2. Looked up from germline, CDR1 is SGHRS and CDR2 is YFSETQ. This CDR3 is built from 15 residues. Germline trimming cut 5 bases from V and 7 bases from J; bases unmatched to any gene: 7. The CDR3 region is CASSSLAGGPNEQFF. DNA of the CDR3: TGCGCCAGCAGTTCCCTAGCGGGGGGGCCTAATGAGCAGTTCTTC.

This clonotype was counted a few times. The chain has TRBV19 and TRBJ1-4; D is unresolved. Germline V gives CDR1 LNHDA, CDR2 SQIVND (reference sequence). V lost 10 bases and J 10 bases, leaving 13 bases between the germline ends. The CDR3 is made up of 11 amino acids. CDR3 in amino acids: CATPGYGKLFF. Written as DNA, the CDR3 is TGTGCCACGCCAGGCTACGGAAAACTGTTTTTT.